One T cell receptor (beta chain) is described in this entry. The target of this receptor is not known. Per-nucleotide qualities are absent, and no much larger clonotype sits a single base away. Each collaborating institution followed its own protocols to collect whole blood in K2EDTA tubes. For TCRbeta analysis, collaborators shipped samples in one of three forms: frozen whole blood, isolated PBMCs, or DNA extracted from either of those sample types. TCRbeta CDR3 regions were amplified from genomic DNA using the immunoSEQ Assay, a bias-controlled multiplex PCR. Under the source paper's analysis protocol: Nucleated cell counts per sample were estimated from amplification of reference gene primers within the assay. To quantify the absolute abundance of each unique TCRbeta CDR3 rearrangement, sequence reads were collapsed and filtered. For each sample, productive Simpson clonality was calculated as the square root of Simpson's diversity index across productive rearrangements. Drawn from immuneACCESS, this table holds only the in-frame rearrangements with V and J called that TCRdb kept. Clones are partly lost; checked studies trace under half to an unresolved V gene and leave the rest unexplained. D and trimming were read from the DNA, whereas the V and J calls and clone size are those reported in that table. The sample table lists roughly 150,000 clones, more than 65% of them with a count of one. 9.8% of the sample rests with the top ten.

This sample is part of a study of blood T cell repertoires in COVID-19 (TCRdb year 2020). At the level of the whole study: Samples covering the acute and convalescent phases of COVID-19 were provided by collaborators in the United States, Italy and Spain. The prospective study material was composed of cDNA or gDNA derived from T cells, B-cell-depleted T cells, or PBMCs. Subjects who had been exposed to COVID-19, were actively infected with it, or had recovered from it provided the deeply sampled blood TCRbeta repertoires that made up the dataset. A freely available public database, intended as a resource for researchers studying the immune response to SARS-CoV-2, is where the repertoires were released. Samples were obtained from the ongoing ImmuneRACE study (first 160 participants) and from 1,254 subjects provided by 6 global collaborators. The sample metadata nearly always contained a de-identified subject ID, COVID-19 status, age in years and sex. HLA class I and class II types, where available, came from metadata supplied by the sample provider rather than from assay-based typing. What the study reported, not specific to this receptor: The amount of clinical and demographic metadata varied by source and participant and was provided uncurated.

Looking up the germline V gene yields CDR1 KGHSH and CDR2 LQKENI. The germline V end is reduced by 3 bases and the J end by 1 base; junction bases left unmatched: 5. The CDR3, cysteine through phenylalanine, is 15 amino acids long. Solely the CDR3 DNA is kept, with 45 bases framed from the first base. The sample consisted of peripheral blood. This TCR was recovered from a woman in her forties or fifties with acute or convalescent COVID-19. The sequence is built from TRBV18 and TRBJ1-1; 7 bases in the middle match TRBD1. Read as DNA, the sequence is TGTGCCAGCTCACCTATGACAGGGAAGAACACTGAAGCTTTCTTT. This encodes CASSPMTGKNTEAFF.